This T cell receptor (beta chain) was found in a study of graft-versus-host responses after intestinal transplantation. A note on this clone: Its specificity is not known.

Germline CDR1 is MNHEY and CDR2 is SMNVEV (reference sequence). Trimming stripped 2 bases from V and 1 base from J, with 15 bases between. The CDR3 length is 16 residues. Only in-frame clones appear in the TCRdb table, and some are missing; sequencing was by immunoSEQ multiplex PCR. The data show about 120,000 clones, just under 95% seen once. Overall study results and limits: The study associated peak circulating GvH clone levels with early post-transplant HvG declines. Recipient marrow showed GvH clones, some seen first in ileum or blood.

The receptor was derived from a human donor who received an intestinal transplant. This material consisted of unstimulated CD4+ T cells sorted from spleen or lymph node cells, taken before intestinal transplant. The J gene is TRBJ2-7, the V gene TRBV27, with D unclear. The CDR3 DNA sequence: TGTGCCAGCAGTTTAGTTGGACGTCTTCAATCCTACGAGCAGTACTTC. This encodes CASSLVGRLQSYEQYF.